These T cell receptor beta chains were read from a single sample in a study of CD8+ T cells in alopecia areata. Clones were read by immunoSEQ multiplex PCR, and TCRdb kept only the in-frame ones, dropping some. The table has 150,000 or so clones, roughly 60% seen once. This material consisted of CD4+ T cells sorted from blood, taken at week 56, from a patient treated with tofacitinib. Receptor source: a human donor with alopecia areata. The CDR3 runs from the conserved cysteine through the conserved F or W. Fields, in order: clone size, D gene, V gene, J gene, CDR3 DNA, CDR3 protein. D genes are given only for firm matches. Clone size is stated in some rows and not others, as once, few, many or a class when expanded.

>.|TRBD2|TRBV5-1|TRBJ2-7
TGCGCCAGCAGCTTAAGACTAGCGGACTACGAGCAGTACTTC
CASSLRLADYEQYF
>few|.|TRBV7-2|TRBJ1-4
TGTGCCAGCAGCCCAAGGTTTGGAAAACTGTTTTTT
CASSPRFGKLFF
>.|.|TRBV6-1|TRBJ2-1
TGTGCCAGCAGTGAATTCCATAGAGGCTCTTCCAATGAGCAGTTCTTC
CASSEFHRGSSNEQFF
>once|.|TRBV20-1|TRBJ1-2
TGCAGTGCTAGAAGGGACTATGGCTACACCTTC
CSARRDYGYTF
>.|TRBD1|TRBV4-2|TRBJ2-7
TGTGCCAGCAGCCGGGGACAGACCTACGAGCAGTACTTC
CASSRGQTYEQYF
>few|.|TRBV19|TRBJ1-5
TGTGCCAGTACCCCCTTACCCGGTCAGCCCCAGCATTTT
CASTPLPGQPQHF
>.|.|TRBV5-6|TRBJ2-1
TGTGCCAGCAGCGTCGGCTCGGGTAGGGGCAATGAGCAGTTCTTC
CASSVGSGRGNEQFF
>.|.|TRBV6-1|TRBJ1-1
TGTGCCAGCAGTGCGGCAGGGGCAGGGAACACTGAAGCTTTCTTT
CASSAAGAGNTEAFF
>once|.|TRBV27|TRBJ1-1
TGTGCCAGCAGTTTCGTCGCGCGGGGAACTGAAGCTTTCTTT
CASSFVARGTEAFF
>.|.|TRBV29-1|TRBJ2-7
TGCAGCGTGACCCGTCGACTGGGGCCTGGCGAGCAGTACTTC
CSVTRRLGPGEQYF
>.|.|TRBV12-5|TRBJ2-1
TGTGCTAGTGGTATACCCGCCACCAGCTCCTACAATGAGCAGTTCTTC
CASGIPATSSYNEQFF
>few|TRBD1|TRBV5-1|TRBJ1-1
TGCGCCAGCAGCCCGGGACAGGGTCCGAACACTGAAGCTTTCTTT
CASSPGQGPNTEAFF
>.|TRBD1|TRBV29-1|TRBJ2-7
TGCAGCGCCTTCGGGACAGGGATGGGCGAGCAGTACTTC
CSAFGTGMGEQYF
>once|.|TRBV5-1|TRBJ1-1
TGCGCCAGCAGCTCAGGGCGTACTGAAGCTTTCTTT
CASSSGRTEAFF
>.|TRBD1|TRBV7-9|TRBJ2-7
TGTGCCAGCAGCTCGTCCCGGGACAGGGGCTACGAGCAGTACTTC
CASSSSRDRGYEQYF
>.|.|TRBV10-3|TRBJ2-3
TGTGCCATCAGTTTGGGCGGGATAAGCACAGATACGCAGTATTTT
CAISLGGISTDTQYF
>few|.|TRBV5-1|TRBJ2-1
TGCGCCAGCAGCTTGGGTAATGAGCAGTTCTTC
CASSLGNEQFF
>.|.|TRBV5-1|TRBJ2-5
TGCGCCAGCAGCTTGGCTGGAACGGAGACCCAGTACTTC
CASSLAGTETQYF
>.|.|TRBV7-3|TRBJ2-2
TGTGCCAGCAGCCAGGGCACCACGAACACCGGGGAGCTGTTTTTT
CASSQGTTNTGELFF
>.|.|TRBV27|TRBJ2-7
TGTGCCAGCAAATTCAGGGGCTCCTACGAGCAGTACTTC
CASKFRGSYEQYF
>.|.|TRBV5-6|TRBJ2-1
TGTGCCAGCAGCTTGGGACTGGAGCGTATCTTC
CASSLGLERIF
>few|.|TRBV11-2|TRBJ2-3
TGTGCCAGCATCAAAACCAGACCCGCTAGCACAGATACGCAGTATTTT
CASIKTRPASTDTQYF
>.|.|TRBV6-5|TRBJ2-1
TGTGCCAGCACACCCCCGGGGGGCGGCTATGAGCAGTTCTTC
CASTPPGGGYEQFF